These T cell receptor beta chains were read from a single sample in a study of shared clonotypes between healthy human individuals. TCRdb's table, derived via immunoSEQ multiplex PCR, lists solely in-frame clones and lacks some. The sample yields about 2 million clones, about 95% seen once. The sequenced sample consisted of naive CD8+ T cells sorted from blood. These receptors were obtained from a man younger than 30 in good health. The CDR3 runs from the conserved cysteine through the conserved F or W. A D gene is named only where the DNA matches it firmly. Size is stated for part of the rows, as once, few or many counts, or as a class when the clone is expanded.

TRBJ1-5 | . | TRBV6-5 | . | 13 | TGTGCCAGCAGGGGAGTGGGAAATCAGCCCCAGCATTTT | CASRGVGNQPQHF
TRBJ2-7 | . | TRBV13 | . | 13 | TGTGCCAGCAGCCCCGAGACAAGCGGCGAGCAGTACTTC | CASSPETSGEQYF
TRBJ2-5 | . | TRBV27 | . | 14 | TGTGCCAGCAGTTTAATGTGGCCACCCGAGACCCAGTACTTC | CASSLMWPPETQYF
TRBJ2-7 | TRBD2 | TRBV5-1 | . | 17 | TGCGCCAGCAGCCCGGAGGGACTAGCGGGAGGGGGCTACGAGCAGTACTTC | CASSPEGLAGGGYEQYF
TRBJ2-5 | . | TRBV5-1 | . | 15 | TGCGCCAGCAGCTTGTACGGGGTCGATCAAGAGACCCAGTACTTC | CASSLYGVDQETQYF
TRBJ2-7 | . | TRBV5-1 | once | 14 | TGCGCCAGCAGCTTGGATCCAGGGGAGGACGAGCAGTACTTC | CASSLDPGEDEQYF
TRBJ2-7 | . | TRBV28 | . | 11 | TGTGCCAGCAGTGGTGGCTACGAGCAGTACTTC | CASSGGYEQYF
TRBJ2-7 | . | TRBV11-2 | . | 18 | TGTGCCAGCAGCTTAGCACTCGCCGGGGCACGGGCGGCCTACGAGCAGTACTTC | CASSLALAGARAAYEQYF
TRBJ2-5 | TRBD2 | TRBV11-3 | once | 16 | TGTGCCAGCAGCTCTCGGGGGGGTAAGGACCAAGAGACCCAGTACTTC | CASSSRGGKDQETQYF
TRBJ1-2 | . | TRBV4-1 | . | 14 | TGCGCCAGCAGCCAAGTTGGGACTTTCCACGGCTACACCTTC | CASSQVGTFHGYTF
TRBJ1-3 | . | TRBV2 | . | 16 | TGTGCCAGCGACGCTAACAGGGACAACTCTGGAAACACCATATATTTT | CASDANRDNSGNTIYF
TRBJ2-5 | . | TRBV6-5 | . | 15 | TGTGCCAGCAGTTACCTAGACACAGGGAAAGAGACCCAGTACTTC | CASSYLDTGKETQYF
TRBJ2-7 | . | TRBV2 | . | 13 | TGTGCCAGCAGTCCCGTTAACCCGAACGAGCAGTACTTC | CASSPVNPNEQYF
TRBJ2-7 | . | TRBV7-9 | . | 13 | TGTGCCGTATCTCGGGACGCTGGGCGCGAGCAGTACTTC | CAVSRDAGREQYF
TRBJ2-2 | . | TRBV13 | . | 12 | TGTGCCAGCAGCGATCGCACCGGGGAGCTGTTTTTT | CASSDRTGELFF
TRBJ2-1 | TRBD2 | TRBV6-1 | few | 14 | TGTGCCAGCACCACGGGACTAAGTGGTTATGAGCAGTTCTTC | CASTTGLSGYEQFF
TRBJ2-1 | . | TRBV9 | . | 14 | TGTGCCAGCAGCGTAGCTACGGGGGGCCTGGAGCAGTTCTTC | CASSVATGGLEQFF
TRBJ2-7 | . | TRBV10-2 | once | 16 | TGCGCCAGCAGTCACACGGGAGCGACGGTTTCCTACGAGCAGTACTTC | CASSHTGATVSYEQYF
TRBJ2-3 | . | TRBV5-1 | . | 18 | TGCGCCAGCAGCTTTCCCCATGGGGCGGATTGGAGCACAGATACGCAGTATTTT | CASSFPHGADWSTDTQYF
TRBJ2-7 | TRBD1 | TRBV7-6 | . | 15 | TGTGCCAGCAGCCCAGGACAGGGGTCGACCTACGAGCAGTACTTC | CASSPGQGSTYEQYF
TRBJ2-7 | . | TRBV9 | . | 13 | TGTGCCAGCAGCGTAGAACTAGAGTACGAGCAGTACTTC | CASSVELEYEQYF
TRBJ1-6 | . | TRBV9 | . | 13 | TGTGCCAGCAGCGTAGCTGAGAATTCACCCCTCCACTTT | CASSVAENSPLHF
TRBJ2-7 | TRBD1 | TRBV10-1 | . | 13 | TGCGCCAGCAGTAGGGGACAGGGCTACGAGCAGTACTTC | CASSRGQGYEQYF
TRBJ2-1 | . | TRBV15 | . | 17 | TGTGCCACCAGCAGAGAGGGGGCAGGAAGAAACTACAATGAGCAGTTCTTC | CATSREGAGRNYNEQFF
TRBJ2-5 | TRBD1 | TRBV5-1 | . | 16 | TGCGCCAGCAGCCTCCCGGTAGGGCAGGGGGAAGAGACCCAGTACTTC | CASSLPVGQGEETQYF
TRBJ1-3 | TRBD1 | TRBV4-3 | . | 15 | TGCGCCAGCAGCCAAGAATGGGACAGCGGAAACACCATATATTTT | CASSQEWDSGNTIYF
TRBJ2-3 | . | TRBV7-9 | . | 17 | TGTGCCAGCAGCTCCCCCTCCAGCGGGCCTAGCACAGATACGCAGTATTTT | CASSSPSSGPSTDTQYF
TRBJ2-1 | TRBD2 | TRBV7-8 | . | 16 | TGTGCCAGCAGCCTATCTAGCGGACACTCCTACAATGAGCAGTTCTTC | CASSLSSGHSYNEQFF
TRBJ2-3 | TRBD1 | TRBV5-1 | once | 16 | TGCGCCAGCAGCTACTACCCGGGACAGGGGGTTAATACGCAGTATTTT | CASSYYPGQGVNTQYF
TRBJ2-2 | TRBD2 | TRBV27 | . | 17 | TGTGCCAGCAGTTTAGAACGGACTAGCGGGATCACCGGGGAGCTGTTTTTT | CASSLERTSGITGELFF
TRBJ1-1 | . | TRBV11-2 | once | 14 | TGTGCCAGCAGCTCAACAGGGCTGAACACTGAAGCTTTCTTT | CASSSTGLNTEAFF
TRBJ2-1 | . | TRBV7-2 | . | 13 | TGTGCCAGCAGCTTTGTGGTCGGGAATGAGCAGTTCTTC | CASSFVVGNEQFF
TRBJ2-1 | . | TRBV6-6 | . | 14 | TGTGCCAGTACCGTGACGAGCTCCTACAATGAGCAGTTCTTC | CASTVTSSYNEQFF
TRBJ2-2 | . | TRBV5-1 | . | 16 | TGCGCCAGCAGCGATCCCGGGACTGCCTACACCGGGGAGCTGTTTTTT | CASSDPGTAYTGELFF
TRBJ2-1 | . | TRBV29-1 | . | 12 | TGCAGCTATTCTAGCTCCTACAATGAGCAGTTCTTC | CSYSSSYNEQFF
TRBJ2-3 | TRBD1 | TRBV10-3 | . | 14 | TGTGCCATCAGCGCGACAGGGGCCACAGATACGCAGTATTTT | CAISATGATDTQYF
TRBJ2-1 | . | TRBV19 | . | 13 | TGTGCCAGTAGTATAGATCGGGGTAATGAGCAGTTCTTC | CASSIDRGNEQFF
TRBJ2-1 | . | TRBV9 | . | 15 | TGTGCCAGCAGCGCCGGGACCCCCCGGGGCAATGAGCAGTTCTTC | CASSAGTPRGNEQFF
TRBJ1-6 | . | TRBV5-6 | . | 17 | TGTGCCAGCAGCTTGGAGGCCCTAGGGGCACTGGATTCACCCCTCCACTTT | CASSLEALGALDSPLHF
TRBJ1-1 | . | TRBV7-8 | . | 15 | TGTGCCAGCAGCCCTAGCGCGGCAGGTGGGACTGAAGCTTTCTTT | CASSPSAAGGTEAFF
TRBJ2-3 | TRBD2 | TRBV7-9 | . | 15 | TGTGCCAGCAGCTTAGTTAGCGGGGGCACAGATACGCAGTATTTT | CASSLVSGGTDTQYF
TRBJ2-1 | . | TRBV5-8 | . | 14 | TGTGCCAGCAGCTTGGGGGGCCCTTGGGGTGAGCAGTTCTTC | CASSLGGPWGEQFF
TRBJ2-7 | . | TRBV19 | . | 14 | TGTGCCAGTAGTCCCATGGGGTCTTATCACGAGCAGTACTTC | CASSPMGSYHEQYF
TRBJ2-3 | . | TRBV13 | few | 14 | TGTGCCAGCACCGGGCTCACTGACACAGATACGCAGTATTTT | CASTGLTDTDTQYF
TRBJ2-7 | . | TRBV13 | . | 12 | TGTGCCAGCAGCTTACGGCGTGGCGAGCAGTACTTC | CASSLRRGEQYF
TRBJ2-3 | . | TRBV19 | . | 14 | TGTGCCAGTAGTATCTCAGCGGTCCCCAATACGCAGTATTTT | CASSISAVPNTQYF
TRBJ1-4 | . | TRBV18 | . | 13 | TGTGCCAGCTCACCCGGGGCGGGTGAAAAACTGTTTTTT | CASSPGAGEKLFF